This T cell receptor beta chain derives from a study of blood T cell repertoires in COVID-19. Study overall: Collection of acute and convalescent COVID-19 samples took place in the United States, Italy and Spain. The analysed material was cDNA or gDNA that came from T cells, B-cell-depleted T cells, or PBMCs.

This clone occurred a few times. Sequencing used immunoSEQ multiplex PCR; TCRdb keeps in-frame clones, though not all of them. The top ten clones hold approximately 4.5% of a sample with 80,000 to 100,000 clones, approximately 81% of them seen once. With 2 bases clipped from V and 1 base from J, the junction kept 5 bases outside the gene matches. CDR1 is LGHDT and CDR2 is YNNKEL in the germline V gene (reference sequence). The CDR3 consists of 17 residues. The chain recombines TRBV3-1 (or the pseudogene TRBV3-2) with TRBJ2-5; 12 positions match TRBD2. This sequence was found in a man aged 60 to 75 with acute or convalescent COVID-19. The sequencing input was peripheral blood. The CDR3 here is CASSQNLAGGPQETQYF. CDR3 sequence (DNA): TGTGCCAGCAGCCAAAATCTAGCGGGGGGGCCCCAAGAGACCCAGTACTTC.